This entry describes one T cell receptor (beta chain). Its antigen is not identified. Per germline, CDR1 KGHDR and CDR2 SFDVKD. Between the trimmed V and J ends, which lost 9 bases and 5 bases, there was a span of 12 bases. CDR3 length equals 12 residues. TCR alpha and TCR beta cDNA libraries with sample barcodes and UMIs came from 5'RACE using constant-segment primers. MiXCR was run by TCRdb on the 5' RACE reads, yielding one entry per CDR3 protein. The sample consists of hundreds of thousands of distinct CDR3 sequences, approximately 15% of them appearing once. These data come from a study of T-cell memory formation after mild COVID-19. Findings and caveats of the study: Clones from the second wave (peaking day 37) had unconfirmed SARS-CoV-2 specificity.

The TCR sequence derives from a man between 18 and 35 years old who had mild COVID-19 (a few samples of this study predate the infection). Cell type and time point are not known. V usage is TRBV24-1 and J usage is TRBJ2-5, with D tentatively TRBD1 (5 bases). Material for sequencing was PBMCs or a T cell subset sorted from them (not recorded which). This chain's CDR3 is CATGQGGETQYF. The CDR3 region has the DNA TGTGCCACCGGCCAGGGTGGGGAGACCCAGTACTTC.